Shown below are 12 T cell receptor beta chains from a single sample sequenced in a study of cytomegalovirus exposure and HLA in healthy donors. The repertoire was sequenced with immunoSEQ multiplex PCR; TCRdb's copy has only in-frame clones and lacks some. The sample consists of under 200,000 clones, 85% to 90% of them appearing once. Sequenced input: PBMCs. Source of these receptors: a man aged 18 to 30 in good health and CMV-seropositive.

The rearrangement joins TRBV9 to TRBJ2-1, with 7 bases matching TRBD1. The V and J ends lost 4 bases and 9 bases, in that order; junction bases with no gene match: 13. Germline-derived CDR1 and CDR2 are SGDLS and YYNGEE. This CDR3 has 15 residues. CDR3: CASSFRQGAAREQFF. The DNA of the CDR3 is TGTGCCAGCAGCTTTCGACAGGGCGCTGCTCGTGAGCAGTTCTTC.

The CDR3 DNA is TGTGCCAGCAGCCATTCACAGGAATACCCCTACGAGCAGTACTTC. It is translated as CASSHSQEYPYEQYF. J is TRBJ2-7 and V is TRBV5-4; TRBD1 might be the D (5 bases). Germline V gives CDR1 SGHNT, CDR2 YYREEE (reference sequence). The CDR3 covers 15 residues. Trimming cost V 4 bases and J 2 bases, with 16 bases left between them.

This clone was seen a single time. This chain joins TRBV29-1 and TRBJ1-2; tentative D call: TRBD1 (5 bases). CDR3 size: 12 residues. V lost 3 bases to trimming and J lost 3 bases, with 8 bases between them. Per the germline V gene, CDR1 is SQVTM and CDR2 is ANQGSEA. The CDR3 sequence: CSVDKQDYGYTF. The CDR3 nucleotides are TGCAGCGTTGATAAACAGGACTATGGCTACACCTTC.

This chain uses TRBV5-6 with TRBJ2-1; a possible D gene is TRBD2 (5 bases). Trimming removed 1 base from V and 7 bases from J, with 18 bases in between. The length of the CDR3 is 16 residues. The germline V gene encodes CDR1 SGHDT and CDR2 YYEEEE. CDR3 sequence: CASSLKRSGLGNEQFF. CDR3 nucleotides: TGTGCCAGCAGCTTGAAAAGGAGCGGCCTGGGGAATGAGCAGTTCTTC.

This clone was seen just once. This chain uses TRBV30 with TRBJ2-1; D not certain. The V end was cut by 0 bases, the J end by 5 bases, with 8 bases between. CDR1 is GTSNPN, CDR2 SVGIG, per germline (reference sequence). The CDR3 totals 13 residues. CDR3 loop: CAWSVRRDNEQFF. CDR3 nucleotides: TGTGCCTGGAGTGTACGGAGAGACAATGAGCAGTTCTTC.

The J gene is TRBJ1-2, the V gene TRBV28, with 9 nucleotides matching TRBD1. After removal of 6 bases from V and 7 bases from J, the junction contained 9 bases not matched to a gene. The CDR3 totals 14 residues. Germline V gene lookup returns CDR1 MDHEN and CDR2 SYDVKM. The DNA for the CDR3 is TGTGCCAGCAGAAACACAGGGGGCGTAGGTGGCTACACCTTC. This sequence encodes CASRNTGGVGGYTF.

J is TRBJ2-7 and V is TRBV27; TRBD2 matches 8 bases. Germline V lookup: CDR1 MNHEY, CDR2 SMNVEV (reference sequence). There are 17 residues in the CDR3. V was clipped by 2 bases and J by 1 base; unmatched bases: 10. CDR3 protein: CASSLQSGSRASYEQYF. For the CDR3, the DNA is TGTGCCAGCAGTTTACAGAGCGGGAGCAGAGCGTCCTACGAGCAGTACTTC.

This chain connects TRBV28 to TRBJ2-7; weak D call: TRBD2 (5 bases). Trimming cost V 4 bases and J 7 bases, with 14 bases left between them. CDR3 length equals 13 residues. Germline V lookup: CDR1 MDHEN, CDR2 SYDVKM. The CDR3 reads CASSSPSLGEQYF. CDR3 bases: TGTGCCAGCAGTTCCCCTAGCTTGGGGGAGCAGTACTTC.

The chain is built from TRBV5-1 and TRBJ2-7, with 9 bases identical to TRBD2. Trimming at V came to 0 bases and at J to 4 bases, leaving 5 bases not matched to a gene. Looked up from germline, CDR1 is SGHRS and CDR2 is YFSETQ. The CDR3 is 15 amino acids. The CDR3 nucleotides are TGCGCCAGCAGCTTGGAGCTAGCGGGATCGTACGAGCAGTACTTC. It translates to CASSLELAGSYEQYF.

This clone was seen repeatedly, ten times or more. The chain combines TRBV6-4 with TRBJ2-3; 12 nucleotides align to TRBD2. CDR3 length: 16 residues. Trimming removed 5 bases from V and 4 bases from J; junction bases left unmatched: 7. The germline V gene encodes CDR1 MRHNA and CDR2 SNTAGT. CDR3 residues: CASSPETSGSPDTQYF. CDR3 nucleotide sequence: TGTGCCAGCAGTCCAGAGACTAGCGGGAGTCCAGATACGCAGTATTTT.

The chain is built from TRBV30 and TRBJ1-2; no clear D gene. CDR1 and CDR2 from the germline V gene are GTSNPN and SVGIG (reference sequence). V dropped 6 bases and J dropped 4 bases, with 12 bases sitting between them. This CDR3 has 12 amino acids. The CDR3: CACQRDIYGYTF. The CDR3, as DNA: TGTGCCTGTCAAAGAGATATCTATGGCTACACCTTC.

The chain has TRBV15 and TRBJ2-4; 7 bases match TRBD1. With V trimmed by 6 bases and J by 1 base, 9 bases remained unmatched. The germline CDR1 and CDR2 sequences are LNHNV and YYDKDF (reference sequence). The CDR3 loop spans 16 amino acids. The CDR3 coding sequence is TGTGCCACCAGTAGGGGAACACAGGGGGCCAAAAACATTCAGTACTTC. Translation gives CATSRGTQGAKNIQYF.